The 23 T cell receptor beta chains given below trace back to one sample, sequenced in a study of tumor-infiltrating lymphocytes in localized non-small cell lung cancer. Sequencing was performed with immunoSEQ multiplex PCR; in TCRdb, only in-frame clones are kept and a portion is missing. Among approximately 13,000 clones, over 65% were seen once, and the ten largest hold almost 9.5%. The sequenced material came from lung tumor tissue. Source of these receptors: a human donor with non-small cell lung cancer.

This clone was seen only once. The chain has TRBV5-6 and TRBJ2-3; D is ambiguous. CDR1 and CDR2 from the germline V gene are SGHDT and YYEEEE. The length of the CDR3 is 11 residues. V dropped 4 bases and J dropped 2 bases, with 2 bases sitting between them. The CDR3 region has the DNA TGTGCCAGCAGCCACACAGATACGCAGTATTTT. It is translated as CASSHTDTQYF.

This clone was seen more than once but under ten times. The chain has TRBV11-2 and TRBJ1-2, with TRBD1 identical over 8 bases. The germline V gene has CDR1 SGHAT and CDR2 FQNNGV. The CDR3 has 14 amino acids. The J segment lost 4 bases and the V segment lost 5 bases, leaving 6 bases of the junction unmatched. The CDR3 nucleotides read TGTGCCAGCAGCGCGGGGCAGGGGGCCTATGGCTACACCTTC. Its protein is CASSAGQGAYGYTF.

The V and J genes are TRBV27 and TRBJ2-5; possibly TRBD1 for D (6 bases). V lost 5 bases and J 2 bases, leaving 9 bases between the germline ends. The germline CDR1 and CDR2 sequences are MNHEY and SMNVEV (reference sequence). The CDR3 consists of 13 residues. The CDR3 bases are TGTGCCAGCAGTCCGGGACAACAAGAGACCCAGTACTTC. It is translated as CASSPGQQETQYF.

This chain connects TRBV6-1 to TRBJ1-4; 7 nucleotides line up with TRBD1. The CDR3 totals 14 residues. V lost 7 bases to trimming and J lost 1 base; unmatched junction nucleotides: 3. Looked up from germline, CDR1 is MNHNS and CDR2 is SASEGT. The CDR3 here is CASKRDRTNEKLFF. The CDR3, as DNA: TGTGCCAGCAAACGGGACAGAACTAATGAAAAACTGTTTTTT.

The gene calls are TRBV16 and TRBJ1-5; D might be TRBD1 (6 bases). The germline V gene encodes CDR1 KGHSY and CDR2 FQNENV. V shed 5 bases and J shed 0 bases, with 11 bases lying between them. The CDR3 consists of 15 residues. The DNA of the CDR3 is TGTGCCAGCAGCACAAGCAGGGGTAGCAATCAGCCCCAGCATTTT. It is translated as CASSTSRGSNQPQHF.

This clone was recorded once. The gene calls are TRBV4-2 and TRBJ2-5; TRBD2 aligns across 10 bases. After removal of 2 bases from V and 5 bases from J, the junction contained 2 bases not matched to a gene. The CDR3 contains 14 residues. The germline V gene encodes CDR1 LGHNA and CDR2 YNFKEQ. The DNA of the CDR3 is TGTGCCAGCAGCCAAACGGGACTAGCGGAGACCCAGTACTTC. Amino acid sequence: CASSQTGLAETQYF.

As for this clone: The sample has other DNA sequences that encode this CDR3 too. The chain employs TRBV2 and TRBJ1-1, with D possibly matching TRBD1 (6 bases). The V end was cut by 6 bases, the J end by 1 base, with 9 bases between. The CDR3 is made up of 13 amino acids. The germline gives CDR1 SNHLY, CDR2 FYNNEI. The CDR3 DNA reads TGTGCCAGCAGGGCGGACAGGAACACTGAAGCTTTCTTT. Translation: CASRADRNTEAFF. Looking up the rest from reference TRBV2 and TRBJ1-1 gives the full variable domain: EPEVTQTPSHQVTQMGQEVILRCVPISNHLYFYWYRQILGQKVEFLVSFYNNEISEKSEIFDDQFSVERPDGSNFTLKIRSTKLEDSAMYFCASRADRNTEAFFGQGTRLTVV.

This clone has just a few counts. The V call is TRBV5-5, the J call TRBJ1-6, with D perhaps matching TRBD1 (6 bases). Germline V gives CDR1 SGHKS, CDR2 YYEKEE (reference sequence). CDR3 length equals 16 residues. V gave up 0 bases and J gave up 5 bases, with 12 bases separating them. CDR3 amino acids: CASSLARTVNNSPLHF. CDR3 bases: TGTGCCAGCAGCTTGGCCAGGACAGTTAATAATTCACCCCTCCACTTT.

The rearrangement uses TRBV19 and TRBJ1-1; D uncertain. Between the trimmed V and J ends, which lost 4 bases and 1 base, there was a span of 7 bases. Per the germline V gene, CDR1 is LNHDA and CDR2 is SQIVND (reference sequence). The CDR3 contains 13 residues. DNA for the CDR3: TGTGCCAGTAGTAGGACGGGGAACACTGAAGCTTTCTTT. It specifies CASSRTGNTEAFF.

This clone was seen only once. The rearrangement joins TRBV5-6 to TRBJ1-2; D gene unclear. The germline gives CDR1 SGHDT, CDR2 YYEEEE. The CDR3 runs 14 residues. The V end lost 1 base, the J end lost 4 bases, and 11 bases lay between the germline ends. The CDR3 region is CASSLPGGGYGYTF. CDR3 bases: TGTGCCAGCAGCTTGCCTGGCGGAGGCTATGGCTACACCTTC.

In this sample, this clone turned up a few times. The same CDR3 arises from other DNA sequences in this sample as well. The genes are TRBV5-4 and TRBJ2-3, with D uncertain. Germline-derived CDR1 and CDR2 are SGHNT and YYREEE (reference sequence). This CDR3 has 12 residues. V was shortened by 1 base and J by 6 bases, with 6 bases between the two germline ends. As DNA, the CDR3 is TGTGCCAGCAGCTTGTTTCTGGATACGCAGTATTTT. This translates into CASSLFLDTQYF.

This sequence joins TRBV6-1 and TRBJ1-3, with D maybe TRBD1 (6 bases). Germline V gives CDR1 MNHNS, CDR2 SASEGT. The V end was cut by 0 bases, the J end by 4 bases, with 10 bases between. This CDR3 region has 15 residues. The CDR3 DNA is TGTGCCAGCAGTGAAGCGCGTGGGGGCGGAAACACCATATATTTT. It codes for CASSEARGGGNTIYF.

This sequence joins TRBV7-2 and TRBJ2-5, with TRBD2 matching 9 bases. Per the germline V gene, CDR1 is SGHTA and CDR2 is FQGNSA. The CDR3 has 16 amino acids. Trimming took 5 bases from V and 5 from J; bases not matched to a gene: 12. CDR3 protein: CASSLDAGGPGETQYF. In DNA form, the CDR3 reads TGTGCCAGCAGCCTCGACGCGGGGGGGCCCGGGGAGACCCAGTACTTC.

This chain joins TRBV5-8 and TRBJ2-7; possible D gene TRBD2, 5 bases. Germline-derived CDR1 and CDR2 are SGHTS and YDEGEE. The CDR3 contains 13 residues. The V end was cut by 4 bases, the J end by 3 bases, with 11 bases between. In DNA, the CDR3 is TGTGCCAGCAGCCTACGAGGGATCTACGAGCAGTACTTC. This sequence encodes CASSLRGIYEQYF.

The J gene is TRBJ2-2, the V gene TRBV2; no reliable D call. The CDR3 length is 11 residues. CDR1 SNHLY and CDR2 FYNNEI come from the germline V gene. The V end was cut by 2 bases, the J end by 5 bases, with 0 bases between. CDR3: CASSETGELFF. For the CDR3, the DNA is TGTGCCAGCAGTGAAACCGGGGAGCTGTTTTTT.

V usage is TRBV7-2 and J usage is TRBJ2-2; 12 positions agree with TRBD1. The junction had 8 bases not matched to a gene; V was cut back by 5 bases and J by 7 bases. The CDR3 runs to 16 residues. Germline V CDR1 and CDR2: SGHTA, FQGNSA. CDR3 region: CASSLRGQGAGGELFF. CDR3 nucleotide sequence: TGTGCCAGCAGCCTCCGGGGACAGGGGGCGGGCGGGGAGCTGTTTTTT.

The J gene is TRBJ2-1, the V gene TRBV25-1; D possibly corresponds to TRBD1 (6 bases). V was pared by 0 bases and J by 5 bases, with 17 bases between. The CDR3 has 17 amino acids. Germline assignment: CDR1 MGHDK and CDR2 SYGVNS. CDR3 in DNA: TGTGCCAGCAGTGAATATGTCACCGGGACACTGCACAATGAGCAGTTCTTC. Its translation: CASSEYVTGTLHNEQFF.

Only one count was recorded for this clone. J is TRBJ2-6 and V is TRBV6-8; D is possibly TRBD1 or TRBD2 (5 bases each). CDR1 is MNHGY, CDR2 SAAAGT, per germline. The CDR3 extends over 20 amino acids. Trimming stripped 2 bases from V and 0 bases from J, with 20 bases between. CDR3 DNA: TGTGCCAGCAGTTACGCTGACCGGGACGGCAGATTCTCTGGGGCCAACGTCCTGACTTTC. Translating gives CASSYADRDGRFSGANVLTF.

The CDR3 protein is CASSMGWRRNSPLHF. CDR3 nucleotide sequence: TGTGCCAGCAGCATGGGGTGGAGGAGGAATTCACCCCTCCACTTT. V gene TRBV11-2 combines with J gene TRBJ1-6, with no clear D. The V end was cut by 5 bases, the J end by 7 bases, with 15 bases between. The germline V gene has CDR1 SGHAT and CDR2 FQNNGV. The length of the CDR3 is 15 residues.

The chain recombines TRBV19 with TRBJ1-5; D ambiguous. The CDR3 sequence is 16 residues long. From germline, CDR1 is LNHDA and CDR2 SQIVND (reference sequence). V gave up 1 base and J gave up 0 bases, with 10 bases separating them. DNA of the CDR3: TGTGCCAGTAGTATAGGGGCCCCAAATAGCAATCAGCCCCAGCATTTT. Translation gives CASSIGAPNSNQPQHF.

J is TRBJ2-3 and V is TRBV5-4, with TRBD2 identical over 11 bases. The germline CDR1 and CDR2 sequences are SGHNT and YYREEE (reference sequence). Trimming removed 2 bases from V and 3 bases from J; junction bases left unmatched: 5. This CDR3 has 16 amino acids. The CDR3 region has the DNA TGTGCCAGCAGCTTAACTAGCGGGAGCGGAACAGATACGCAGTATTTT. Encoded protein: CASSLTSGSGTDTQYF. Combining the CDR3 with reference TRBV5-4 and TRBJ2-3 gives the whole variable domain ETGVTQSPTHLIKTRGQQVTLRCSSQSGHNTVSWYQQALGQGPQFIFQYYREEENGRGNFPPRFSGLQFPNYSSELNVNALELDDSALYLCASSLTSGSGTDTQYFGPGTRLTVL.

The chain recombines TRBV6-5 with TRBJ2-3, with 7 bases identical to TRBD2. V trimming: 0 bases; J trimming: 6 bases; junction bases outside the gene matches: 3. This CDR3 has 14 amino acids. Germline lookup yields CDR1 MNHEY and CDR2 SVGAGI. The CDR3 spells CASSYSLAEDTQYF. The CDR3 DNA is TGTGCCAGCAGTTACTCCCTAGCGGAGGATACGCAGTATTTT.

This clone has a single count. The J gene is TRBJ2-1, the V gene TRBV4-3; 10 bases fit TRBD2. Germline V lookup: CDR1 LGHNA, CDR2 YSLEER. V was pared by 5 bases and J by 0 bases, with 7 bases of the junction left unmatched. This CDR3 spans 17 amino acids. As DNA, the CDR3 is TGCGCCAGCAGCATAGGACTAGCGGAAAGCTCCTACAATGAGCAGTTCTTC. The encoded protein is CASSIGLAESSYNEQFF.